This T cell receptor (beta chain) was sequenced for a study of cytomegalovirus exposure and HLA in healthy donors (dated by TCRdb to 2015 to 2018). Concerning the study at large: According to a later analysis, the 120 or so validation repertoires were produced on the same platform as the roughly 700 repertoires of the first cohort. The study aimed to test whether cataloging public T cell receptors could reveal signatures of past pathogen exposure. In addition to the first cohort of 666 subjects, a separate validation cohort of approximately 130 different subjects was used. High-throughput TCR immunosequencing, statistical association of individual TCRs with disease status, and machine learning were combined to predict cytomegalovirus infection status. What the work shows at the level of the full study, not this receptor alone: In vitro tests confirmed that three of the cytomegalovirus-associated TCR beta chains recognize cytomegalovirus antigens. In a later analysis, TCRs clustered in the first cohort were found to also tend to co-occur in the 120 validation repertoires, with 94% of cluster scores above 0. The validation cohort had no HLA typing available for a later analysis, so co-occurrence within that cohort was assessed over all 120 or so repertoires. In both the original and validation cohorts, the classifier was reported to diagnose cytomegalovirus status with high specificity and sensitivity. The authors suggested that the approach could potentially be generalized to other disease states and immunological phenotypes. The study gave a list of under 200 TCR beta chains associated with cytomegalovirus. While some public TCRs were present in many individuals, most TCR sequences turned up only very rarely across donors.

Donors formed part of the validation cohort, which comprised about 130 subjects and was distinct from the first cohort of roughly 600 subjects. Library prep was done by the immunoSEQ multiplex PCR assay. In the original analysis: To diagnose cytomegalovirus status from the catalog of TCR beta chain sequences, a statistical classification framework was built. The immuneACCESS repertoire file appears here via TCRdb, limited to in-frame rearrangements. These files lack a portion of the clones; in checked studies, under half of the deficit traces to unresolved V genes, and the cause of the others is not known. Clonal size and the V and J genes are those of that table, whereas D and trimming came from the DNA. The sample yields roughly 150,000 clones; 86% were counted once. The ten largest account for around 2.3% of the sample. This clone was seen ten or more times. There is no known antigen for this receptor. Nothing much larger sits one base from this clone, and base qualities are not available.

Taken from cysteine to phenylalanine, the CDR3 has 16 residues. Left in the record is the CDR3 DNA by itself, 48 bases read in frame from the first base. According to the germline V gene, CDR1 reads SGDLS and CDR2 reads YYNGEE. The junction shows trimming of 0 bases on V and 0 bases on J, plus 13 bases between the germline ends. The origin of this receptor is a woman younger than 30 in good health and CMV-seronegative. Sequenced material: PBMCs. The chain uses TRBV9 and TRBJ2-7, and TRBD1 may be the D gene, going by 6 matching bases. The CDR3 region reads CASSVEARGSSYEQYF. Here is the DNA: TGTGCCAGCAGCGTAGAGGCCAGGGGAAGCTCCTACGAGCAGTACTTC.